This is a list of T cell receptor beta chains from one sample in a study of blood T cell repertoires in COVID-19. Produced via immunoSEQ multiplex PCR; TCRdb's table is partial and in-frame only. The table includes a few hundred thousand clones, approximately 85% detected once. The sample taken for sequencing was PBMCs or T cells enriched from blood (not recorded which). Every receptor here comes from a man aged 25 to 45 who had recovered from COVID-19. Both conserved end residues are part of each CDR3. The order of the fields is clone size, D gene, J gene, V gene, CDR3 DNA, CDR3 protein. D genes are given only for firm matches. Some rows mark clone size as missing; the rest say once, few, many or name a class of expanded clone.

abundance: -; d_gene: -; j_gene: TRBJ1-5; v_gene: TRBV19; CDR3nt: TGTGCCAGTAGCTTCCGGGCCCTACAGGGGCCCCAGCATTTT; CDR3aa: CASSFRALQGPQHF
abundance: -; d_gene: -; j_gene: TRBJ1-1; v_gene: TRBV25-1; CDR3nt: TGTGCCAGCAGTGAATTAGGGGGGAACACTGAAGCTTTCTTT; CDR3aa: CASSELGGNTEAFF
abundance: once; d_gene: TRBD1; j_gene: TRBJ1-2; v_gene: TRBV30; CDR3nt: TGTGCCTGGGTAGGACAGGGGCGCAACTATGGCTACACCTTC; CDR3aa: CAWVGQGRNYGYTF
abundance: -; d_gene: TRBD2; j_gene: TRBJ2-7; v_gene: TRBV4-3; CDR3nt: TGCGCCAGCAGCCCCGTGGGGCTAGCGGGGGGCCACGAGCAGTACTTC; CDR3aa: CASSPVGLAGGHEQYF
abundance: -; d_gene: TRBD1; j_gene: TRBJ1-2; v_gene: TRBV15; CDR3nt: TGTGCCACCAGCTTGGACAGGGGAGACTATGGCTACACCTTC; CDR3aa: CATSLDRGDYGYTF
abundance: -; d_gene: TRBD1; j_gene: TRBJ1-1; v_gene: TRBV4-2; CDR3nt: TGTGCCAGCAGCCAATCCTCTGCCGGGACAGGGGAAGCTTTCTTT; CDR3aa: CASSQSSAGTGEAFF
abundance: -; d_gene: -; j_gene: TRBJ1-2; v_gene: TRBV27; CDR3nt: TGTGCCAGTTTTCGTCAGGAGGATGGCTACACCTTC; CDR3aa: CASFRQEDGYTF
abundance: -; d_gene: -; j_gene: TRBJ1-5; v_gene: TRBV19; CDR3nt: TGTGCCAGTAGTATGAGGTTGATTGCGGGACCTTCCAATCAGCCCCAGCATTTT; CDR3aa: CASSMRLIAGPSNQPQHF
abundance: -; d_gene: -; j_gene: TRBJ1-1; v_gene: TRBV3-1/TRBV3-2; CDR3nt: TGTGCCAGCAGCCAAGGCCAGGTGAACACTGAAGCTTTCTTT; CDR3aa: CASSQGQVNTEAFF
abundance: -; d_gene: -; j_gene: TRBJ2-5; v_gene: TRBV20-1; CDR3nt: TGCAGTGCTAGTACAAACGTTCTGGAGACCCAGTACTTC; CDR3aa: CSASTNVLETQYF
abundance: once; d_gene: -; j_gene: TRBJ2-2; v_gene: TRBV7-2; CDR3nt: TGTGCCAGCAGCCAAGTAAACACCGAGGAGCTGTTTTTT; CDR3aa: CASSQVNTEELFF
abundance: -; d_gene: -; j_gene: TRBJ2-7; v_gene: TRBV5-6; CDR3nt: TGTGCCAGCAGCTTGGATGTGACATATTACGAGCAGTACTTC; CDR3aa: CASSLDVTYYEQYF
abundance: once; d_gene: -; j_gene: TRBJ1-1; v_gene: TRBV3-1/TRBV3-2; CDR3nt: TGTGCCAGCAGCCAAGATCTAGACAGGCTCGGGAGGGCTTTCTTT; CDR3aa: CASSQDLDRLGRAFF
abundance: -; d_gene: TRBD2; j_gene: TRBJ2-1; v_gene: TRBV3-1/TRBV3-2; CDR3nt: TGTGCCAGCAGCTCATCTACTAGCGGGGGACGCAATGAGCAGTTCTTC; CDR3aa: CASSSSTSGGRNEQFF
abundance: once; d_gene: TRBD1; j_gene: TRBJ1-5; v_gene: TRBV28; CDR3nt: TGTGCCAGCAGAGTCATGACTACAGGGGGCGGACAGCCCCAGCATTTT; CDR3aa: CASRVMTTGGGQPQHF
abundance: -; d_gene: TRBD1; j_gene: TRBJ1-1; v_gene: TRBV6-5; CDR3nt: TGTGCCAGCGGGTTGACAGGGGCCACTGAAGCTTTCTTT; CDR3aa: CASGLTGATEAFF
abundance: once; d_gene: -; j_gene: TRBJ2-7; v_gene: TRBV5-1; CDR3nt: TGCGCCAGCAGCTTGAGTATGGGACTCTCCTACGAGCAGTACTTC; CDR3aa: CASSLSMGLSYEQYF
abundance: -; d_gene: TRBD1; j_gene: TRBJ1-4; v_gene: TRBV3-1/TRBV3-2; CDR3nt: TGTGCCAGCAGCACCAGGGGGTTGGCGACTAATGAAAAACTGTTTTTT; CDR3aa: CASSTRGLATNEKLFF
abundance: -; d_gene: -; j_gene: TRBJ1-3; v_gene: TRBV18; CDR3nt: TGTGCCAGCTCACCAAGGCAGGCCCTGTATCCTGGAAACACCATATATTTT; CDR3aa: CASSPRQALYPGNTIYF
abundance: once; d_gene: TRBD1; j_gene: TRBJ1-6; v_gene: TRBV10-3; CDR3nt: TGTGCCATGGGACAGGGGTTGTCACCCCTCCACTTT; CDR3aa: CAMGQGLSPLHF
abundance: -; d_gene: -; j_gene: TRBJ1-6; v_gene: TRBV5-6; CDR3nt: TGTGCCAGCAGCTTAATCGGTCGGTTAGATTCACCCCTCCACTTT; CDR3aa: CASSLIGRLDSPLHF
abundance: -; d_gene: TRBD1; j_gene: TRBJ2-5; v_gene: TRBV5-1; CDR3nt: TGCGCCAGCAGTTGGATGGGACAGGATAAAGAGACCCAGTACTTC; CDR3aa: CASSWMGQDKETQYF
abundance: once; d_gene: -; j_gene: TRBJ1-2; v_gene: TRBV2; CDR3nt: TGTGCCAGCACACAGGCCAACTATGGCTACACCTTC; CDR3aa: CASTQANYGYTF
abundance: -; d_gene: TRBD1; j_gene: TRBJ1-1; v_gene: TRBV5-1; CDR3nt: TGCGCCAGCAGCCGCACCCGGGACAGGGTATTGGAGTATGCTTTCTTT; CDR3aa: CASSRTRDRVLEYAFF
abundance: -; d_gene: -; j_gene: TRBJ1-3; v_gene: TRBV18; CDR3nt: TGTGCCAGCTCACCACCAGGACTCCTGAGCTCTGGAAACACCATATATTTT; CDR3aa: CASSPPGLLSSGNTIYF
abundance: -; d_gene: -; j_gene: TRBJ1-1; v_gene: TRBV29-1; CDR3nt: TGCGTCGTGGGGGCTGTAACTGAAGCTTTCTTT; CDR3aa: CVVGAVTEAFF
abundance: -; d_gene: -; j_gene: TRBJ1-2; v_gene: TRBV11-2; CDR3nt: TGTGCCAGCAGCTTACCGGGGTGGTATGGCTACACCTTC; CDR3aa: CASSLPGWYGYTF
abundance: -; d_gene: -; j_gene: TRBJ1-5; v_gene: TRBV18; CDR3nt: TGTGCCAGCTCACCGGGATGGGGGGGCTCAATCCATCAGCCCCAGCATTTT; CDR3aa: CASSPGWGGSIHQPQHF
abundance: -; d_gene: -; j_gene: TRBJ2-1; v_gene: TRBV10-3; CDR3nt: TGTGCCATCAGAGATGAACAGGGTTTGAGCTCCTACAATGAGCAGTTCTTC; CDR3aa: CAIRDEQGLSSYNEQFF
abundance: -; d_gene: -; j_gene: TRBJ1-1; v_gene: TRBV4-3; CDR3nt: TGCGCCAGCAGCCAACAGGTGGACACTGAAGCTTTCTTT; CDR3aa: CASSQQVDTEAFF
abundance: -; d_gene: TRBD1; j_gene: TRBJ2-7; v_gene: TRBV5-5; CDR3nt: TGTGCCAGCAGCTCCCCGACAGGGCAGGGCTACGAGCAGTACTTC; CDR3aa: CASSSPTGQGYEQYF
abundance: -; d_gene: -; j_gene: TRBJ1-6; v_gene: TRBV7-9; CDR3nt: TGTGCCAGCAGCTTACCTAATAATTCACCCCTCCACTTT; CDR3aa: CASSLPNNSPLHF
abundance: few; d_gene: TRBD1; j_gene: TRBJ2-6; v_gene: TRBV30; CDR3nt: TGTGCCTGGAGAAGGGACAGGGCGAAATCTGGGGCCAACGTCCTGACTTTC; CDR3aa: CAWRRDRAKSGANVLTF
abundance: -; d_gene: -; j_gene: TRBJ1-3; v_gene: TRBV3-1/TRBV3-2; CDR3nt: TGTGCCAGCAGCCAACTAGACGGCTCTGGAAACACCATATATTTT; CDR3aa: CASSQLDGSGNTIYF
abundance: once; d_gene: -; j_gene: TRBJ2-5; v_gene: TRBV4-3; CDR3nt: TGCGCCAGCAGCCAAGATCCCCGGGGCCAAGAGACCCAGTACTTC; CDR3aa: CASSQDPRGQETQYF
abundance: -; d_gene: -; j_gene: TRBJ1-3; v_gene: TRBV29-1; CDR3nt: TGCAGCGTGCAGCGCTCTGGAAACACCATATATTTT; CDR3aa: CSVQRSGNTIYF
abundance: once; d_gene: -; j_gene: TRBJ1-2; v_gene: TRBV9; CDR3nt: TGTGCCAGCAGCGCGACCAGAGGTCCCTGGGGCTACACCTTC; CDR3aa: CASSATRGPWGYTF
abundance: -; d_gene: -; j_gene: TRBJ2-6; v_gene: TRBV29-1; CDR3nt: TGCAGCGTTGTCGATAGGGGGGGCACTGGGGCCAACGTCCTGACTTTC; CDR3aa: CSVVDRGGTGANVLTF
abundance: once; d_gene: TRBD1; j_gene: TRBJ1-1; v_gene: TRBV4-2; CDR3nt: TGTGCCAGCAGCCAGGTGGACAGGGGGCGTGTTGAAGCTTTCTTT; CDR3aa: CASSQVDRGRVEAFF
abundance: -; d_gene: TRBD2; j_gene: TRBJ2-5; v_gene: TRBV4-1; CDR3nt: TGCGCCAGCAGCCAAGGGATCCGGCGGGGGGAGACCCAGTACTTC; CDR3aa: CASSQGIRRGETQYF
abundance: many; d_gene: TRBD1; j_gene: TRBJ1-1; v_gene: TRBV6-4; CDR3nt: TGTGCCAGCAGTGCCGGGACAGGGGTCGGTGAAGCTTTCTTT; CDR3aa: CASSAGTGVGEAFF
abundance: -; d_gene: -; j_gene: TRBJ1-4; v_gene: TRBV5-8; CDR3nt: TGTGCCAGCAGCTTGCGACTCGGCAGTGAAAAACTGTTTTTT; CDR3aa: CASSLRLGSEKLFF
abundance: -; d_gene: TRBD1; j_gene: TRBJ1-5; v_gene: TRBV23-1; CDR3nt: TGCGCCAGCAGTCAATCGTTCAGGGGGCTTAATCAGCCCCAGCATTTT; CDR3aa: CASSQSFRGLNQPQHF
abundance: once; d_gene: TRBD2; j_gene: TRBJ2-4; v_gene: TRBV14; CDR3nt: TGTGCCAGCAGCCCGACTAGCGGGGGGGCTTGGAAAAACATTCAGTACTTC; CDR3aa: CASSPTSGGAWKNIQYF
abundance: -; d_gene: TRBD1; j_gene: TRBJ1-6; v_gene: TRBV19; CDR3nt: TGTGCCAGTAGCGCAGGGGGCGGTTATAATTCACCCCTCCACTTT; CDR3aa: CASSAGGGYNSPLHF
abundance: -; d_gene: TRBD1; j_gene: TRBJ2-5; v_gene: TRBV10-3; CDR3nt: TGTGCCACCGCCGGGACAGGAACCGAGACCCAGTACTTC; CDR3aa: CATAGTGTETQYF
abundance: -; d_gene: -; j_gene: TRBJ1-1; v_gene: TRBV18; CDR3nt: TGTGCCAGCTCACCACGGGCCCAGACCTTTGCGAACACTGAAGCTTTCTTT; CDR3aa: CASSPRAQTFANTEAFF
abundance: -; d_gene: -; j_gene: TRBJ2-5; v_gene: TRBV19; CDR3nt: TGTGCCAGTAGTATAGCACAGGCGAAGACGCAAGAGACCCAGTACTTC; CDR3aa: CASSIAQAKTQETQYF
abundance: -; d_gene: -; j_gene: TRBJ2-1; v_gene: TRBV9; CDR3nt: TGTGCCAGCAGCGTATTAGGACAATTTGGCGATGAGCAGTTCTTC; CDR3aa: CASSVLGQFGDEQFF
abundance: once; d_gene: -; j_gene: TRBJ1-6; v_gene: TRBV2; CDR3nt: TGTGCCAGCAGCCCGGACAGCTCCTATAATTCACCCCTCCACTTT; CDR3aa: CASSPDSSYNSPLHF
abundance: -; d_gene: -; j_gene: TRBJ1-2; v_gene: TRBV6-5; CDR3nt: TGTGCCAGCAGTTACATGCCGGGGGTGGACTATGGCTACACCTTC; CDR3aa: CASSYMPGVDYGYTF
abundance: -; d_gene: TRBD1; j_gene: TRBJ2-6; v_gene: TRBV7-9; CDR3nt: TGTGCCAGCAGCTTCGACAGGGGGATTCCTGGGGCCAACGTCCTGACTTTC; CDR3aa: CASSFDRGIPGANVLTF